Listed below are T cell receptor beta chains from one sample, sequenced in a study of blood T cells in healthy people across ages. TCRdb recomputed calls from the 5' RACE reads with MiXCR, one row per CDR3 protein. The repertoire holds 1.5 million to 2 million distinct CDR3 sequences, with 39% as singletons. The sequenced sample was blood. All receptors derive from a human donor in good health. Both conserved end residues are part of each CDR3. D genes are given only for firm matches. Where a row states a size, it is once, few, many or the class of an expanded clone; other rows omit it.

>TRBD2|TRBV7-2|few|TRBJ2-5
TGCGCCAGCAGCTTATGGACTAGCGGGGGCGGGGAGACCCAGTACTTC
CASSLWTSGGGETQYF
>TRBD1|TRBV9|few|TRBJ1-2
TGTGCCAGCAGCCCAGAAGGGGACAGGTGGTATGGCTACACCTTC
CASSPEGDRWYGYTF
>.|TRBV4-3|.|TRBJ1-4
TGCGCCAGCAGCCAAGAAGTCCGACTCAGGGGAAGGGAAAAACTGTTTTTT
CASSQEVRLRGREKLFF
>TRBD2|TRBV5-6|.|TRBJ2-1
TGTGCCAGCAGTTTGGGTCTAGCGGGGGGGGATGAGCAGTTCTTC
CASSLGLAGGDEQFF
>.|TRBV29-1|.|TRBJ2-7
TGCAGCGTGGAACAGGCCGAATACGAGCAGTACTTC
CSVEQAEYEQYF
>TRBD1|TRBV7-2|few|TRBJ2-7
TGTGCCAGCAGCCCGGGACAGGAATCCTACGAGCAGTACTTC
CASSPGQESYEQYF
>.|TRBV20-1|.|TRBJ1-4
TGCAGTGTAGTTCAGGCCCGAAAACTGTTTTTT
CSVVQARKLFF
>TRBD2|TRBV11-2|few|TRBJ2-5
TGTGCCAGCAGCATCCGGACTAGCTCACAAGAGACCCAGTACTTC
CASSIRTSSQETQYF
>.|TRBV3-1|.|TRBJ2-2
TGTGCCACCTGGGGACCCCTCACCGGGGAGCTGTTTTTT
CATWGPLTGELFF
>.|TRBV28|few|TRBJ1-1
TGTGCCAGCAGTTTAATAGCAGGACGCACTGAAGCTTTCTTT
CASSLIAGRTEAFF
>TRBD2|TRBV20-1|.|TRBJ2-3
TGCAGTGCTCACCTAGCGGGGGGCTTTAGGGGCACGCAGTATTTT
CSAHLAGGFRGTQYF
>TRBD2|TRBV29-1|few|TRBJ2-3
TGCAGCGTTGGGACTAGGCTCACAGATGCGCAGTATTTT
CSVGTRLTDAQYF
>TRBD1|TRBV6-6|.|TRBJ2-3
TGTGCCAGCACCCGACAGGGTGGGGTTGGAGATACGCAGTATTTT
CASTRQGGVGDTQYF
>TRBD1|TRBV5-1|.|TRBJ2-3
TGCGCCAGCAGCTTGGCCGACAGGGGGCTGGATACGCAGTATTTT
CASSLADRGLDTQYF
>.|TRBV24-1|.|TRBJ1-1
TGTGCCACCAGACAGGACACTGAAGCTTTCTTT
CATRQDTEAFF
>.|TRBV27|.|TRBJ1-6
TGTGCCAGCAGTTTACAGAGGGGATTTTCACCCCTCCACTTT
CASSLQRGFSPLHF
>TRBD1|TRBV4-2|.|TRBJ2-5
TGTGCCAGCAGCGGAAGGGGGCCTGGAGAGACCCAGTACTTC
CASSGRGPGETQYF
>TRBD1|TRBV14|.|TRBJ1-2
TGTGCCAGCAGCCACGGACAGGGGAACTATGGCTACACCTTC
CASSHGQGNYGYTF
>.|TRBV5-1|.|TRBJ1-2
TGCGCCAGCAGCCCACGCCTCCGGGACGGAGATGGCTACACCTTC
CASSPRLRDGDGYTF
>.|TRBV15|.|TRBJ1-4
TGTGCCACCAGCAGAGACCGGGTCCTTAATGAAAAACTGTTTTTT
CATSRDRVLNEKLFF
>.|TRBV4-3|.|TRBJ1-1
TGCGCCAGCAGCCTCGCTTCGGAAGGGAGCACTGAAGCTTTCTTT
CASSLASEGSTEAFF
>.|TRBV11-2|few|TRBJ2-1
TGTGCCAGCAGCTTACAACGGAACTACAATGAGCAGTTCTTC
CASSLQRNYNEQFF
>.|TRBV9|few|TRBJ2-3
TGTGCCAGCAGCGTCGCGGGACGCAGAGATACGCAGTATTTT
CASSVAGRRDTQYF
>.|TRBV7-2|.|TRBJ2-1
TGTGCCAGCAGCTTAAAGGCCATGAGCTCCTACAATGAGCAGTTCTTC
CASSLKAMSSYNEQFF
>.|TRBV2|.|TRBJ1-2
TGTGCCAACAGTGAAGAGGCAGAGGGGAATGGCTACACCTTC
CANSEEAEGNGYTF
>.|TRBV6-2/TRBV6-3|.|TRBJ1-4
TGTGCCAGCATCGCGGCGGGGTTGGGAACTAATGAAAAACTGTTTTTT
CASIAAGLGTNEKLFF
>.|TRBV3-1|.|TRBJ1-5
TGTGCCAGCAGCAAACCCCTACGGGGTAGCAATCAGCCCCAGCATTTT
CASSKPLRGSNQPQHF
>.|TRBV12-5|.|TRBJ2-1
TGTGCTAGTGGTTTGGTACTTGGCAGGGCGGATGAGCAGTTCTTC
CASGLVLGRADEQFF
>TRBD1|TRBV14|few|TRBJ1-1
TGTGCCAGCAGCCAAGGGGCAGGGGGTTTCAGCACTGAAGCTTTCTTT
CASSQGAGGFSTEAFF
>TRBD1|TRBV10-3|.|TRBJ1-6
TGTGCCAGCGGACAGGGCAAACTTTTCCCCCTCCACTTT
CASGQGKLFPLHF
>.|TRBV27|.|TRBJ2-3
TGTGCCAGCATGGGGTGGGGTAGACTCGCTGAGGATACGCAGTATTTT
CASMGWGRLAEDTQYF
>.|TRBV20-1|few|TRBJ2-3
TGCAGTGCTGAGTTAAGCACAGATACGCAGTATTTT
CSAELSTDTQYF
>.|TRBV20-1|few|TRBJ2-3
TGCAGTGCTAGAGGGGACGGGAAAGATACGCAGTATTTT
CSARGDGKDTQYF
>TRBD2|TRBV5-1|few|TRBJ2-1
TGCGCCAGCAGTCCCAGGACTAGCGGGAACAATGAGCAGTTCTTC
CASSPRTSGNNEQFF
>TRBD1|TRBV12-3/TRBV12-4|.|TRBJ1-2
TGTGCCAGCAGTCCAGGGGGCAACTACTATGGCTACACCTTC
CASSPGGNYYGYTF
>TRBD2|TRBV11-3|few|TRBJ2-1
TGTGCCAGCAGTCCACAACCTACTAGCGGGGTGGACCAGTTCTTC
CASSPQPTSGVDQFF
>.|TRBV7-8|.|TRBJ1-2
TGTGCCAGCAGCTTATTTGGACGAGGAGGCTACACCTTC
CASSLFGRGGYTF
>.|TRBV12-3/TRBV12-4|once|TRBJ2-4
TGTGCCAGCAGTTTCGGCGGATGGGGAAACATTCAGTACTTC
CASSFGGWGNIQYF
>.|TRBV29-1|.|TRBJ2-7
TGCAGCGTTTTCACAGCGAATACCTACGAGCAGTACTTC
CSVFTANTYEQYF
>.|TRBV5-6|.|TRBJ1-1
TGTGCCAGCAGCTTACGTGAGGTGTGGGGGAACACTGAAGCTTTCTTT
CASSLREVWGNTEAFF
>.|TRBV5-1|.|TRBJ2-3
TGCGCCAGCAGATCGCGGGGGCCCCCGGATACGCAGTATTTT
CASRSRGPPDTQYF
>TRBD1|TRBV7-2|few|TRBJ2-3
TGTGCCAGCAGCCGGGGGGGGACAGGGGTTGTTGATACGCAGTATTTT
CASSRGGTGVVDTQYF
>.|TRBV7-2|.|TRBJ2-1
TGTGCCAGCAGCTTAGAACAAGCAGGTGAGCAGTTCTTC
CASSLEQAGEQFF
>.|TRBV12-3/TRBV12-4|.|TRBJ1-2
TGTGCCAGCAGTTTAAACGGGAGGTCTGGCTACACCTTC
CASSLNGRSGYTF
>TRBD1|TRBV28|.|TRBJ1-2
TGTGCCAGCAGTTCCCGGGACAGGGAAGGCTATGGCTACACCTTC
CASSSRDREGYGYTF
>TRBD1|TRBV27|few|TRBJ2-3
TGTGCCAGCAGTGGCAGGGGGCAGGCAGATACGCAGTATTTT
CASSGRGQADTQYF
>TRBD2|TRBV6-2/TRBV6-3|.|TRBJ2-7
TGTGCCAGCAGACTTGTTATAGCGGGGGAACCCTACGAGCAGTACTTC
CASRLVIAGEPYEQYF
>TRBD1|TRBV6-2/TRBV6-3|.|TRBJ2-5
TGTGCCACGGACAGGGGTTTGGAGACCCAGTACTTC
CATDRGLETQYF
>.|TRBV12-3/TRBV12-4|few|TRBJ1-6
TGTGCCAGCAGCTCAGGGCCGGGTATGGGGGACTATAATTCACCCCTCCACTTT
CASSSGPGMGDYNSPLHF
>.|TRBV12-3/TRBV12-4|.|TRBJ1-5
TGTGCCAGCAGTTTAATGCGGACTCAGCCCCAGCATTTT
CASSLMRTQPQHF
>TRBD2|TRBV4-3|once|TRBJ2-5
TGCGCCAGCCAGAAGGGACTAGCGGAAGAGACCCAGTACTTC
CASQKGLAEETQYF
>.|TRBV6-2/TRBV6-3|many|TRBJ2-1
TGTGCCAGCAGAGTTGGAGGCCACAATGAGCAGTTCTTC
CASRVGGHNEQFF
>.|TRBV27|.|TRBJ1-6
TGTGCCAGCAGTTTTGGGGGTTTCAGCTCCTATAATTCACCCCTCCACTTT
CASSFGGFSSYNSPLHF
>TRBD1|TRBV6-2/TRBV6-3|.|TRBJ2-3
TGTGCCAGCAGTTTCGGGACAGCCCCTCCAGATACGCAGTATTTT
CASSFGTAPPDTQYF
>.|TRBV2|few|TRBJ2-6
TGTGCCAGTACCCTCGAGGGCGGTGGGGCCAACGTCCTGACTTTC
CASTLEGGGANVLTF